These 27 T cell receptor beta chains were all obtained from the same sample, sequenced in a study of identical twins. TCRdb independently ran MiXCR on the 5' RACE reads; one entry per CDR3 protein. The sample contains about 920,000 distinct CDR3 sequences, more than 9% of which appear only once. These sequences were also reported in another study, on yellow fever vaccine responses in identical twins.

Sequencing input: PBMCs. Every receptor here comes from a young woman in good health.

The V call is TRBV4-2, the J call TRBJ2-7; TRBD2 matches 9 bases. There are 16 residues in the CDR3. Germline CDR1 reads LGHNA; CDR2 reads YNFKEQ. V gave up 4 bases and J gave up 0 bases; unmatched junction bases: 7. The CDR3 protein is CASSRLSGGSSYEQYF. CDR3 coding DNA: TGTGCCAGCAGCCGACTCAGCGGGGGGAGCTCCTACGAGCAGTACTTC.

This clonotype showed up just a few times. The V and J genes are TRBV2 and TRBJ2-7; maybe TRBD2 (5 bases). V lost 3 bases and J 6 bases, leaving 12 bases between the germline ends. The germline V gene encodes CDR1 SNHLY and CDR2 FYNNEI. This CDR3 spans 13 amino acids. The CDR3 coding sequence is TGTGCCAGCAGTGAGGGCCGGGGTTTCGAGCAGTACGTC. This sequence encodes CASSEGRGFEQYV.

The CDR3 region has the DNA TGTGCCAGCAGCGTCTTCGGGGCCGGGGAGCTGTTTTTT. It encodes CASSVFGAGELFF. The chain employs TRBV9 and TRBJ2-2; D might be TRBD2 (5 bases). Trimming removed 2 bases at V and 6 bases at J, with 8 bases between. This CDR3 is built from 13 residues. Per germline, CDR1 SGDLS and CDR2 YYNGEE.

At least ten counts were recorded for this clonotype. V gene TRBV7-2 combines with J gene TRBJ2-2; D perhaps matches TRBD2 (5 bases). The CDR3 runs to 17 residues. Germline lookup yields CDR1 SGHTA and CDR2 FQGNSA. V was clipped by 5 bases and J by 5 bases, with 21 bases between them. The CDR3 loop reads CASSAAFGNRVTGELFF. The DNA of the CDR3 is TGTGCCAGCAGCGCCGCTTTCGGGAACAGAGTTACCGGGGAGCTGTTTTTT.

This clonotype was picked up a small number of times. This chain joins TRBV7-9 and TRBJ1-1; 9 bases match TRBD1. The junction had 11 bases not matched to a gene; V was cut back by 4 bases and J by 11 bases. The CDR3 covers 14 residues. Germline CDR1 and CDR2: SEHNR and FQNEAQ (reference sequence). The CDR3 coding sequence is TGTGCCAGCAGCTCCGGGACAGGGTTGTCTAGGGCTTTCTTT. It encodes CASSSGTGLSRAFF.

The rearrangement links TRBV6-1 to TRBJ1-1; the D gene is possibly TRBD1 (5 bases). V was shortened by 5 bases and J by 4 bases, with 17 bases between the two germline ends. Germline-derived CDR1 and CDR2 are MNHNS and SASEGT. The CDR3 consists of 15 residues. This CDR3 is CASSISRGEGTEAFF. CDR3 nucleotides: TGTGCCAGCAGTATCTCTCGGGGGGAGGGCACTGAAGCTTTCTTT.

The gene calls are TRBV4-1 and TRBJ2-5; D may match TRBD1 or TRBD2 (5 bases each). The CDR3 extends over 16 amino acids. Looked up from germline, CDR1 is MGHRA and CDR2 is YSYEKL. The germline V and J ends were trimmed by 0 bases and 5 bases, with 16 bases remaining between them. The CDR3 loop reads CASSQDRDLRPETQYF. CDR3 in DNA: TGCGCCAGCAGCCAAGACCGGGACCTGAGGCCGGAGACCCAGTACTTC.

The chain carries TRBV28 and TRBJ1-2; no firm D call. Trimming removed 10 bases from V and 8 bases from J, with 17 bases in between. This CDR3 has 12 residues. The germline V gene encodes CDR1 MDHEN and CDR2 SYDVKM. In nucleotides, the CDR3 is TGTGCCATCTCAGACATCCCTAGCGGCTACACCTTC. Translating it yields CAISDIPSGYTF.

A few counts support this clonotype. The DNA for the CDR3 is TGTGCCAGCAGTTTCGGACTAGCGGGATCCCTAGCCGAGCAGTACTTC. Translation: CASSFGLAGSLAEQYF. V and J are TRBV12-3 or TRBV12-4 and TRBJ2-7; 12 nucleotides agree with TRBD2. There are 16 residues in the CDR3. Trimming at V came to 3 bases and at J to 6 bases, leaving 9 bases not matched to a gene.

The V and J genes are TRBV29-1 and TRBJ2-7; 10 bases align to TRBD1. This CDR3 region has 14 residues. Germline loops: CDR1 SQVTM, CDR2 ANQGSEA. Trimming removed 4 bases from V and 0 bases from J; junction bases left unmatched: 3. CDR3 sequence: CSVGWDRGSYEQYF. The CDR3 region has the DNA TGCAGCGTTGGGTGGGACAGGGGCTCCTACGAGCAGTACTTC.

The rearrangement links TRBV29-1 to TRBJ1-1; D call uncertain. CDR1 SQVTM and CDR2 ANQGSEA come from the germline V gene. V shed 5 bases and J shed 7 bases, with 17 bases lying between them. This CDR3 has 13 residues. The CDR3 here is CSVPPGHSDEAFF. Written as DNA, the CDR3 is TGCAGCGTTCCCCCAGGTCACTCCGATGAAGCTTTCTTT.

The V and J genes are TRBV5-5 and TRBJ2-3; no firm D call. The V end was cut by 0 bases, the J end by 2 bases, with 7 bases between. Germline V CDR1 and CDR2: SGHKS, YYEKEE (reference sequence). This CDR3 is 14 amino acids long. The CDR3 DNA reads as TGTGCCAGCAGCTTGGAACGGTACACAGATACGCAGTATTTT. Residues: CASSLERYTDTQYF.

This rearrangement joins TRBV4-1 to TRBJ2-2, with D possibly matching TRBD1 (6 bases). The CDR3 loop spans 18 amino acids. V lost 4 bases and J 1 base, leaving 19 bases between the germline ends. The germline V gene has CDR1 MGHRA and CDR2 YSYEKL. The CDR3 region has the DNA TGCGCCAGCAGCCTCCCCCAGGGGAGACCAAAGAACACCGGGGAGCTGTTTTTT. It yields the protein CASSLPQGRPKNTGELFF.

The chain joins TRBV7-2 to TRBJ2-1, with D possibly being TRBD1 or TRBD2 (6 bases each). V gave up 1 base and J gave up 8 bases, with 15 bases separating them. CDR1 and CDR2 from the germline V gene are SGHTA and FQGNSA. The CDR3 extends over 15 amino acids. CDR3 nucleotide sequence: TGTGCCAGCAGCTTAGTAGGGGGGTGGGGCTATGAGCAGTTCTTC. Amino acid sequence: CASSLVGGWGYEQFF. The whole variable domain, remainder taken from reference TRBV7-2 and TRBJ2-1, is GAGVSQSPSNKVTEKGKDVELRCDPISGHTALYWYRQSLGQGLEFLIYFQGNSAPDKSGLPSDRFSAERTGGSVSTLTIQRTQQEDSAVYLCASSLVGGWGYEQFFGPGTRLTVL.

This clonotype was seen a handful of times. The rearrangement links TRBV20-1 to TRBJ2-5, with a weak D call TRBD1 (6 bases). Germline CDR1 DFQATT, CDR2 SNEGSKA (reference sequence). The CDR3 has 14 amino acids. V dropped 8 bases and J dropped 0 bases, with 16 bases sitting between them. The CDR3 is CSFYRQAYQETQYF. The CDR3 DNA reads as TGCAGTTTTTACCGACAGGCTTACCAAGAGACCCAGTACTTC.

The chain couples TRBV12-3 or TRBV12-4 to TRBJ1-1; D unclear. V dropped 2 bases and J dropped 8 bases, with 15 bases sitting between them. The CDR3 runs 14 residues. CDR3 nucleotide sequence: TGTGCCAGCAGTTTATTTAATATCGAGGGAGAAGCTTTCTTT. As protein: CASSLFNIEGEAFF.

This clonotype showed up many times. CDR3 in DNA: TGCAGTGTAGGACGGTACCAAGAGACCCAGTACTTC. This translates into CSVGRYQETQYF. The chain is built from TRBV20-1 and TRBJ2-5; D not resolved. CDR1 and CDR2 (germline): DFQATT, SNEGSKA (reference sequence). V was pared by 7 bases and J by 0 bases, with 9 bases between. The CDR3 runs to 12 residues.

Written as DNA, the CDR3 is TGTGCCAGCAGTTACTCGGAGACTAGCGACTACGAGCAGTACTTC. Its protein is CASSYSETSDYEQYF. The V gene is TRBV6-2 or TRBV6-3, the J gene TRBJ2-7; 8 bases match TRBD2. Germline V gene data show CDR1 as MNHEY and CDR2 as SVGEGT. The V and J ends lost 0 bases and 3 bases, in that order; junction bases with no gene match: 4. This CDR3 contains 15 residues.

This clonotype has more than one count but fewer than ten. The chain links TRBV20-1 to TRBJ2-7; D is tentatively TRBD1 or TRBD2 (5 bases each). The CDR3 has 15 amino acids. Trimming pared 4 bases from V and 4 bases from J, leaving 20 bases between. Per germline, CDR1 DFQATT and CDR2 SNEGSKA (reference sequence). Here the CDR3 DNA reads TGCAGTGCTACCTACCGGGACCGTTGGCAATACGAGCAGTACGTC. Residues: CSATYRDRWQYEQYV.

This clonotype appeared a few times. V usage is TRBV18 and J usage is TRBJ1-1; D call uncertain. CDR3 length equals 16 residues. Trimming removed 1 base at V and 0 bases at J, with 12 bases between. Germline CDR1 KGHSH, CDR2 LQKENI. As DNA, the CDR3 is TGTGCCAGCTCACCACGAGTCTTGTCAGTGAACACTGAAGCTTTCTTT. It codes for CASSPRVLSVNTEAFF. Full variable domain (outside the CDR3, taken from reference TRBV18 and TRBJ1-1): NAGVMQNPRHLVRRRGQEARLRCSPMKGHSHVYWYRQLPEEGLKFMVYLQKENIIDESGMPKERFSAEFPKEGPSILRIQQVVRGDSAAYFCASSPRVLSVNTEAFFGQGTRLTVV.

This chain connects TRBV27 to TRBJ2-3; D is tentatively TRBD1 or TRBD2 (5 bases each). Per the germline V gene, CDR1 is MNHEY and CDR2 is SMNVEV (reference sequence). V lost 6 bases and J 1 base, leaving 14 bases between the germline ends. This CDR3 spans 15 amino acids. As DNA, the CDR3 is TGTGCCAGCAGACGGCGGGTCAGGGGCACAGATACGCAGTATTTT. Its protein product is CASRRRVRGTDTQYF.

V is TRBV6-5 and J is TRBJ2-5, with TRBD2 identical over 8 bases. Looked up from germline, CDR1 is MNHEY and CDR2 is SVGAGI. V shed 0 bases and J 3 bases; nucleotides not matched to a gene: 15. This CDR3 is built from 19 residues. CDR3 bases: TGTGCCAGCAGTTACTCGAGTCCCGGGAGGGCCCGAAAGAAAGAGACCCAGTACTTC. Translating gives CASSYSSPGRARKKETQYF.

The V gene is TRBV10-3, the J gene TRBJ2-1, with 10 bases aligning to TRBD1. V was clipped by 7 bases and J by 3 bases; unmatched bases: 9. Germline lookup yields CDR1 ENHRY and CDR2 SYGVKD. CDR3 length: 16 amino acids. Here the CDR3 reads CAINRGGQGSYNEQFF. The CDR3 coding sequence is TGTGCCATCAATAGGGGGGGACAGGGGAGCTACAATGAGCAGTTCTTC.

The chain links TRBV9 to TRBJ2-3; TRBD2 aligns across 9 bases. The CDR3 has 16 amino acids. Germline-derived CDR1 and CDR2 are SGDLS and YYNGEE. V shed 3 bases, J shed 4 bases, and the junction held 9 bases outside the gene matches. The CDR3 reads CASSGSGLAQADTQYF. CDR3 DNA sequence: TGTGCCAGCAGCGGGTCGGGACTAGCTCAAGCAGATACGCAGTATTTT. The full variable domain, rest sourced from reference TRBV9 and TRBJ2-3, is DSGVTQTPKHLITATGQRVTLRCSPRSGDLSVYWYQQSLDQGLQFLIQYYNGEERAKGNILERFSAQQFPDLHSELNLSSLELGDSALYFCASSGSGLAQADTQYFGPGTRLTVL.

This clonotype was seen only a few times. V usage is TRBV10-3 and J usage is TRBJ2-1; 11 nucleotides align to TRBD2. V shed 10 bases, J shed 4 bases, and the junction held 6 bases outside the gene matches. From germline, CDR1 is ENHRY and CDR2 SYGVKD. The CDR3 length is 14 residues. CDR3 in amino acids: CATTGTSGYNEQFF. The DNA for the CDR3 is TGTGCCACCACCGGGACTAGCGGATACAATGAGCAGTTCTTC.

V usage is TRBV3-1 and J usage is TRBJ1-1; D gene uncertain. The CDR3 extends over 12 amino acids. Per germline, CDR1 LGHDT and CDR2 YNNKEL (reference sequence). Trimming removed 1 base from V and 6 bases from J, with 6 bases in between. For the CDR3, the DNA is TGTGCCAGCAGCCAAGGGTATCCTGAAGCTTTCTTT. It encodes CASSQGYPEAFF.

This clonotype turned up a few times. This chain connects TRBV29-1 to TRBJ1-2, with 7 bases lining up with TRBD1. The CDR3 has 13 residues. CDR1 and CDR2 (germline): SQVTM, ANQGSEA. The V gene end was trimmed by 6 bases and the J gene end by 4 bases; junction bases not matched to a gene: 8. CDR3 residues: CSVDTGVTYGYTF. Here the CDR3 DNA reads TGCAGCGTAGACACAGGGGTTACCTATGGCTACACCTTC.